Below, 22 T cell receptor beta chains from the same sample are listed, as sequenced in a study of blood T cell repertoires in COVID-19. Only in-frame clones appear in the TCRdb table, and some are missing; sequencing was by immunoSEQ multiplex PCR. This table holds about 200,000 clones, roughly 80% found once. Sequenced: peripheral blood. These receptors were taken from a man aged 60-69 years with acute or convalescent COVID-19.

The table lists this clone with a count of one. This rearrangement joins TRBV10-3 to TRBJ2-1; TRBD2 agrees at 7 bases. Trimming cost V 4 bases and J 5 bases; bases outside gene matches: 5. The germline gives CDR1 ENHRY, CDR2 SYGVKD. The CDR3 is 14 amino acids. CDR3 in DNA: TGTGCCATCAGTGGTCGCGGGGGTAACAATGAGCAGTTCTTC. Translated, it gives CAISGRGGNNEQFF.

The CDR3 DNA sequence: TGTGCCAGCAGCTTCGGACTAGCGGGGGGGGAGACCCAGTACTTC. Amino acids: CASSFGLAGGETQYF. This chain uses TRBV5-6 with TRBJ2-5; 15 bases are a match to TRBD2. In germline, CDR1 is SGHDT, CDR2 YYEEEE. The length of the CDR3 is 15 residues. The V segment lost 2 bases and the J segment 5 bases; nucleotides outside the gene matches: 1.

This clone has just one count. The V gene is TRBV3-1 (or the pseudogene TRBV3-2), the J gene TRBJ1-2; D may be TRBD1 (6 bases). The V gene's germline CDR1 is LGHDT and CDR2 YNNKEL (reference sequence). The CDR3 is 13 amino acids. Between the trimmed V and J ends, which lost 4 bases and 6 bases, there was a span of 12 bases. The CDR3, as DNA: TGTGCCAGCAGCCCACAGGGTTCGGATGGCTACACCTTC. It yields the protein CASSPQGSDGYTF.

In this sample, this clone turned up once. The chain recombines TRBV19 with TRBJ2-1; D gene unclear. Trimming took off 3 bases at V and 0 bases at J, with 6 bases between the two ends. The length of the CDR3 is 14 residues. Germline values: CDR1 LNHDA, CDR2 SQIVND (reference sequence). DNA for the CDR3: TGTGCCAGTAGTATTAAGAGCTCCTACAATGAGCAGTTCTTC. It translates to CASSIKSSYNEQFF. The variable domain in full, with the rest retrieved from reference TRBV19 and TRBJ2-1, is DGGITQSPKYLFRKEGQNVTLSCEQNLNHDAMYWYRQDPGQGLRLIYYSQIVNDFQKGDIAEGYSVSREKKESFPLTVTSAQKNPTAFYLCASSIKSSYNEQFFGPGTRLTVL.

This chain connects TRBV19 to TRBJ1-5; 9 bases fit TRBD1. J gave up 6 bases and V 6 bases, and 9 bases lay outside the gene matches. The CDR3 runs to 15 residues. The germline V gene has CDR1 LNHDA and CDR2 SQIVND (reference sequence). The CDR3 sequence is CASSQQGAPPQPQHF. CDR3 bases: TGTGCCAGTAGCCAACAGGGGGCTCCCCCTCAGCCCCAGCATTTT.

CDR3 nucleotide sequence: TGTGCCAGTACCCTAGGGGGCGCGGGCTTGGTCAAAAACATTCAGTACTTC. Protein: CASTLGGAGLVKNIQYF. The chain couples TRBV19 to TRBJ2-4; 7 positions match TRBD1. CDR1 is LNHDA and CDR2 is SQIVND in the germline V gene (reference sequence). With 7 bases clipped from V and 3 bases from J, the junction kept 15 bases outside the gene matches. The length of the CDR3 is 17 residues.

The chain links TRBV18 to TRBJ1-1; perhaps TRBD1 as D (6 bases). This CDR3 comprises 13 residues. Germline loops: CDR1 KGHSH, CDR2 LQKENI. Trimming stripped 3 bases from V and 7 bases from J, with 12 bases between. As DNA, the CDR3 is TGTGCCAGCTCACCTCTACTGGACAGTGAAGCTTTCTTT. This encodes CASSPLLDSEAFF.

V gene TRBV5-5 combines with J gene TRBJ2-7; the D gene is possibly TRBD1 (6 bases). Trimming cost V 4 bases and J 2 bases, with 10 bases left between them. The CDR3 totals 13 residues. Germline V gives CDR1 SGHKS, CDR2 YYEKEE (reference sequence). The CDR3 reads CASSARGPYEQYF. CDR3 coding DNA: TGTGCCAGCAGCGCCAGGGGACCCTACGAGCAGTACTTC.

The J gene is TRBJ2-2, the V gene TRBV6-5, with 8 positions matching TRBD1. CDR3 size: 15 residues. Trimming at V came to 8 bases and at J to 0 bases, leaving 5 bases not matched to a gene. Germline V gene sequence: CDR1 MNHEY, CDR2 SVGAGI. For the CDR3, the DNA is TGTGCCAGCGCTATACAGGGGGCGAACACCGGGGAGCTGTTTTTT. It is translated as CASAIQGANTGELFF.

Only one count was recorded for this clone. The CDR3 region has the DNA TGTGCCAGCAGCCCAAAGACTAGCGGGATTTTAAATGAGCAGTTCTTC. It is translated as CASSPKTSGILNEQFF. V gene TRBV7-9 combines with J gene TRBJ2-1; 11 nucleotides agree with TRBD2. Germline CDR1 is SEHNR and CDR2 is FQNEAQ (reference sequence). The CDR3 length is 16 residues. V shed 5 bases, J shed 7 bases, and the junction held 10 bases outside the gene matches.

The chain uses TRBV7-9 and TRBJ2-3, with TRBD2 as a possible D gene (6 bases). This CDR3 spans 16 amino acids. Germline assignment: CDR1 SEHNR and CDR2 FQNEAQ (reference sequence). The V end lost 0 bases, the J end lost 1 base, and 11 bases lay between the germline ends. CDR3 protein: CASSLAVGGRTDTQYF. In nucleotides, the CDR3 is TGTGCCAGCAGCTTAGCGGTGGGGGGACGCACAGATACGCAGTATTTT.

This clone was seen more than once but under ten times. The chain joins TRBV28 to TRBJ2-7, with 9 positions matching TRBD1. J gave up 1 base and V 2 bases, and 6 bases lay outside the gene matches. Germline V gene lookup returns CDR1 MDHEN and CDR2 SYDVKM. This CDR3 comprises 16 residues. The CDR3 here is CASSLVRDRESYEQYF. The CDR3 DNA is TGTGCCAGCAGTTTAGTTCGGGACAGGGAGTCCTACGAGCAGTACTTC.

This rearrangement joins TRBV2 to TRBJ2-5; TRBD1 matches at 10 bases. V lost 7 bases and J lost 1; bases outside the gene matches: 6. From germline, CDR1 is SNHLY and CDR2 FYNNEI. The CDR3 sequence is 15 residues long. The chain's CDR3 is CASMGTGVVQETQYF. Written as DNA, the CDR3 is TGTGCCAGCATGGGGACAGGGGTCGTCCAAGAGACCCAGTACTTC.

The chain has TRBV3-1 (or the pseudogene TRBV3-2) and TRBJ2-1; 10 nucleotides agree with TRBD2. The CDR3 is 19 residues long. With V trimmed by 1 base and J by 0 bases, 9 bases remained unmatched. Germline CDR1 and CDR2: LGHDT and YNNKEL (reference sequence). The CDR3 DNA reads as TGTGCCAGCAGCCAAGCTGAGCGGGGGGGCCACTCCTCCTACAATGAGCAGTTCTTC. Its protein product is CASSQAERGGHSSYNEQFF.

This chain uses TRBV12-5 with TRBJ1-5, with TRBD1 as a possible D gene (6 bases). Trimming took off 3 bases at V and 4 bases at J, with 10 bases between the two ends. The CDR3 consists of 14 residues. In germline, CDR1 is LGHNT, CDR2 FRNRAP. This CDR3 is CASGFVQGNQPQHF. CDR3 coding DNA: TGTGCTAGTGGTTTCGTGCAGGGGAATCAGCCCCAGCATTTT.

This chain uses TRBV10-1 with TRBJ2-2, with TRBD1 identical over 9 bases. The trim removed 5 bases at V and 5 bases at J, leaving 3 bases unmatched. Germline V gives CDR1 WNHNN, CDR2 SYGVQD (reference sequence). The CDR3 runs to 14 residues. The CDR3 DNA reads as TGCGCCAGCAGTAGGACAGGGGAGACCGGGGAGCTGTTTTTT. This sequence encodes CASSRTGETGELFF.

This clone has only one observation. CDR3 nucleotides: TGTGCCAGCATTGGCCTCGGGACAGGTGGTGAGCCCCAGCATTTT. Its protein is CASIGLGTGGEPQHF. J is TRBJ1-5 and V is TRBV2, with 8 positions matching TRBD1. The CDR3 contains 15 residues. Germline trimming cut 7 bases from V and 8 bases from J; bases unmatched to any gene: 13. Germline V lookup: CDR1 SNHLY, CDR2 FYNNEI.

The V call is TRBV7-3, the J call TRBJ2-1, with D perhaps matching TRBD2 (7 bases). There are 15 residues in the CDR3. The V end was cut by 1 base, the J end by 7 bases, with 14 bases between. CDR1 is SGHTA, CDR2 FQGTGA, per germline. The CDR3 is CASSLIRGAFNEQFF. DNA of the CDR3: TGTGCCAGCAGCTTAATCCGGGGGGCCTTTAATGAGCAGTTCTTC. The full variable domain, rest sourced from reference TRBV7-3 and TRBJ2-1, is GAGVSQTPSNKVTEKGKYVELRCDPISGHTALYWYRQSLGQGPEFLIYFQGTGAADDSGLPNDRFFAVRPEGSVSTLKIQRTERGDSAVYLCASSLIRGAFNEQFFGPGTRLTVL.

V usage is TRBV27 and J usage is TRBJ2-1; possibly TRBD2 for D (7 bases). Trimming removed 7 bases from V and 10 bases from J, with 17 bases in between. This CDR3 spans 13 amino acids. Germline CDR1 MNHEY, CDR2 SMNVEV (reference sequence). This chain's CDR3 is CASKGGGPGEQFF. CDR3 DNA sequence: TGTGCCAGCAAGGGCGGGGGCCCCGGGGAGCAGTTCTTC.

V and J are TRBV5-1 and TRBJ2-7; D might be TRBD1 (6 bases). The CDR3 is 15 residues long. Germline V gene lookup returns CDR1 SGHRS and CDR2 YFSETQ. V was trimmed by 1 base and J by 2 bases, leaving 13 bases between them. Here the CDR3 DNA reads TGCGCCAGCAGCTTGCGGGGACATCTGACCTACGAGCAGTACTTC. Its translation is CASSLRGHLTYEQYF.

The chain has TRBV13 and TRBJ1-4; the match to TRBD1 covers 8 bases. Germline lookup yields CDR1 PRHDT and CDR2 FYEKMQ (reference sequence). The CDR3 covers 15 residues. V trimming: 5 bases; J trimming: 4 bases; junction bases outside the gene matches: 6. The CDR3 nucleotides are TGTGCCAGCAGCAACCGGGACAGGCTTAATGAAAAACTGTTTTTT. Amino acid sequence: CASSNRDRLNEKLFF.

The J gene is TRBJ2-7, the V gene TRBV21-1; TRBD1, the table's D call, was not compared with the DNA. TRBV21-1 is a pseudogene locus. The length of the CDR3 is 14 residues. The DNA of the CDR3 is TGTGCCAGCAGCAAAACTAAGGACAACTACGAGCAGTACTTC. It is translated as CASSKTKDNYEQYF.